This T cell receptor beta chain was obtained from a study of Ad26.COV2.S vaccination and SARS-CoV-2 variants. Study-level information: Donor was in the COV1001 Ad26.COV2.S trial arm. Ad26.COV2.S was injected intramuscularly once or twice, 56 days apart.

Sequencing was performed with immunoSEQ multiplex PCR; in TCRdb, only in-frame clones are kept and a portion is missing. The sample contains a few hundred thousand clones, 87% of which appear only once. CDR3 length: 13 residues. V was clipped by 10 bases and J by 4 bases, with 16 bases between them. Germline values: CDR1 SGHAT, CDR2 FQDESV (reference sequence). Specified treatment: over 15 received Ad26.COV2.S at low or high dose, single or two shots; 5 received placebo; per-sample allocation not given. Day 63 after the first vaccine or placebo injection was the time point for sampling. Boston supplied an adult donor aged 18-55 years. Note on this clone: Its antigen is not identified.

Study-level findings and limits: It was vaccine recipients, not placebo recipients, who had the higher spike-specific TCR breadth.

The sample in question was peripheral blood, obtained in a trial of Ad26.COV2.S vaccine versus placebo. This sequence originates from a person between 18 and 59 years old who received the Ad26.COV2.S COVID-19 vaccine or a placebo. The chain couples TRBV11-1 to TRBJ1-1; no clear D. CDR3 sequence (DNA): TGTGCCACCTCGAGGTGGTTTGCCACTGAAGCTTTCTTT. Translation: CATSRWFATEAFF.